This T cell receptor (beta chain) was captured by sequencing in a study of T cell repertoires in cytomegalovirus infection. Study-level points and caveats: It was HLA-C-restricted CMV-specific TCR beta clonotypes that dominated the response ex vivo.

TCRdb re-derived calls from the reads in MiXCR, one entry per CDR3 protein. The table includes just under 550,000 distinct CDR3 sequences, more than 25% detected once. Turning to this clonotype: What it recognizes is unknown.

The length of the CDR3 is 13 residues. Trimming stripped 9 bases from V and 6 bases from J, with 18 bases between. CDR1 is ENHRY, CDR2 SYGVKD, per germline. Material for sequencing was PBMCs. The clonotype comes from a human donor in good health (CMV status not recorded). Some clones in this sample may be carry-over from other donors' samples. The V and J genes are TRBV10-3 and TRBJ2-7; possibly TRBD2 for D (5 bases). The CDR3 bases are TGTGCCATGAAAAACCTAGTCGGAGGCGAGCAGTACTTC. Translating it yields CAMKNLVGGEQYF.